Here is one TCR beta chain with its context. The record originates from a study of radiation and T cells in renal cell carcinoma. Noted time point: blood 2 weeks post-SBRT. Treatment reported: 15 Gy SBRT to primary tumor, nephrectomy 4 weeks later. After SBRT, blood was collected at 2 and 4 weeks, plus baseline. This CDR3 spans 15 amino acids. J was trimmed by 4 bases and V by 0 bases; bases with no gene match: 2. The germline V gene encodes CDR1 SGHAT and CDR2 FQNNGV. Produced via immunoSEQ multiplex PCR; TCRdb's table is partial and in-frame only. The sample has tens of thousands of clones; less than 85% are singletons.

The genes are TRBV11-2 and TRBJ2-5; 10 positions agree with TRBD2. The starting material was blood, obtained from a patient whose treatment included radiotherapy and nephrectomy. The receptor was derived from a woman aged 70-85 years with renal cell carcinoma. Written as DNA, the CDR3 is TGTGCCAGCAGCTTAGAAGGACTAGCGGTAGAGACCCAGTACTTC. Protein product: CASSLEGLAVETQYF.